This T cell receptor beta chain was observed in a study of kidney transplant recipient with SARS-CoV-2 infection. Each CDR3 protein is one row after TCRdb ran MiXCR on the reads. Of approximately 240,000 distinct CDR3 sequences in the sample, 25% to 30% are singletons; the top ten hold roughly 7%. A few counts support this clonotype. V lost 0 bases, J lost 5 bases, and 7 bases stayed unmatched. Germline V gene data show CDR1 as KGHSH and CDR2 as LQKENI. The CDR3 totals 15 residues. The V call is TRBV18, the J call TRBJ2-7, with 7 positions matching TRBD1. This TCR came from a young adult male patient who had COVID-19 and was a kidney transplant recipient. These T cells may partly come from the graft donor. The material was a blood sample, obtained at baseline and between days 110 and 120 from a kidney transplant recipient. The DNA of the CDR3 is TGTGCCAGCTCACCACCGTTAGGACAGGCCCACGAGCAGTACTTC. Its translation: CASSPPLGQAHEQYF.